Here is one T cell receptor (beta chain) with its context. Its antigen is unknown. Qualities for individual bases were not recorded, and no much larger clone is one base off. The immunoSEQ Assay, a bias-controlled multiplex PCR, was used to amplify TCRbeta CDR3 regions from genomic DNA. From the authors' description of their analysis: The number of nucleated cells in each sample was estimated from the amplification of reference gene primers within the assay. To quantify the absolute abundance of each unique TCRbeta CDR3 rearrangement, sequence reads were collapsed and filtered. Productive Simpson clonality was computed per sample as the square root of Simpson's diversity index over productive rearrangements. TCRdb stores this immuneACCESS table with in-frame sequences only. Part of the clones is absent; in the studies checked, under half of the shortfall reflects unresolved V genes, and no reason is known for the rest. V, J and clone size are those of that table, while D and trimming were read from the DNA. A total of approximately 90,000 clones appear in this sample, over 80% of them only once. The top ten hold 30% to 35% of the sample.

This specimen belongs to a study of blood T cell repertoires in COVID-19 (dated by TCRdb to 2018 to 2021). The study in broad terms: Collaborator samples came from the United States, Italy and Spain and covered acute and convalescent phases of COVID-19. Samples came from the ongoing ImmuneRACE study (first 160 participants) plus 1,254 subjects from 6 global collaborators. A de-identified subject ID, COVID-19 status, age in years and sex were almost always included in the sample metadata. A freely available public database, intended as a resource for researchers studying the immune response to SARS-CoV-2, is where the repertoires were released. Where available, HLA class I and class II types were taken from metadata supplied by the sample provider and were not determined by assay-based typing. Subjects who had been exposed to COVID-19, were actively infected with it, or had recovered from it provided the deeply sampled blood TCRbeta repertoires that made up the dataset. The material from the prospective study consisted of cDNA or gDNA derived from T cells, B-cell-depleted T cells, or PBMCs. Overall results and qualifications from the work: Clinical and demographic metadata were provided uncurated, with the amount varying by source and participant.

Collaborating institutions collected whole blood in K2EDTA tubes following their own protocols. For TCRbeta analysis, collaborator samples were shipped as frozen whole blood, as isolated PBMCs, or as DNA extracted from either sample type. V and J lose 4 bases and 3 bases, and a span of 9 bases separates them. The CDR3 goes from the cysteine to the phenylalanine over 13 residues. Only the CDR3 DNA is retained, 39 bases long and in frame from the first base. Sequences MNHNY (CDR1) and SVGAGI (CDR2) are obtained from the germline V gene (reference sequence). The clonotype comes from a woman over 75 with active or convalescent COVID-19. The sequenced material came from peripheral blood. This receptor chain uses TRBV6-6 and TRBJ1-2; no D segment can be confidently identified. The DNA sequence reads TGTGCCAGCAGTTCCCATCCCCACTATGGCTACACCTTC. It is translated as CASSSHPHYGYTF.